This T cell receptor (beta chain) originates from a study of blood T cell repertoires in COVID-19. Repertoires were generated with immunoSEQ multiplex PCR, while TCRdb's copy carries only in-frame clones and drops some. The profile shows around 81,000 clones, approximately 80% of them singletons. The V end lost 5 bases, the J end lost 2 bases, and 13 bases lay between the germline ends. The CDR3 loop spans 14 amino acids. Germline CDR1 reads SGHTA; CDR2 reads FQGNSA. The rearrangement joins TRBV7-2 to TRBJ2-7; possibly TRBD1 for D (5 bases). Sequencing was performed on peripheral blood. This receptor was identified in a man aged 45 to 65 with acute or convalescent COVID-19. The CDR3 DNA follows: TGTGCCAGCAGCCAATTCCAGGGCCCCTACGAGCAGTACTTC. It translates to CASSQFQGPYEQYF.